The clone carrying this TCR beta chain occurred a few times. Its antigen is not known. The CDR3 loop spans 14 amino acids. The junction had 5 bases not matched to a gene; V was cut back by 5 bases and J by 4 bases. All donors came from Russia, were Caucasian and healthy, and spanned ages roughly 6 to 95. Per sample, no less than 6 micrograms of total RNA were extracted. This record belongs to a study of blood T cells in healthy people across ages. Whole-study findings and limits: In older individuals, TCR beta diversity per million T cells was lower, falling roughly linearly with age.

A second about 6 to 11 cycle PCR used barcoded and J-beta primers. TCRdb analysed the 5' RACE reads with MiXCR anew, one entry per CDR3 protein. Found here are about 1.8 million distinct CDR3 sequences, roughly 52% of them singletons; the top ten hold around 2.1%. The chain combines TRBV12-3 or TRBV12-4 with TRBJ2-3, with 8 nucleotides matching TRBD1. Sequencing was performed on blood. This receptor was obtained from a woman aged 35 to 49 in good health. The CDR3 DNA sequence: TGTGCCAGCAGTAGCCGGGACAGGTCAGATACGCAGTATTTT. Translating it yields CASSSRDRSDTQYF.